The 7 T cell receptor beta chains below were found in one sample sequenced in a study of blood T cell repertoires in COVID-19. The repertoire was sequenced with immunoSEQ multiplex PCR; TCRdb's copy has only in-frame clones and lacks some. The table has hundreds of thousands of clones, approximately 90% seen once; the top ten hold over 2%. The sequenced sample was peripheral blood. Receptors were obtained from a woman in her fifties or sixties who had recovered from COVID-19.

In its sample, this clone was seen once. The rearrangement links TRBV6-5 to TRBJ2-1; D is possibly TRBD2 (6 bases). V was trimmed by 6 bases and J by 1 base, leaving 10 bases between them. The CDR3 totals 14 residues. CDR1 MNHEY and CDR2 SVGAGI come from the germline V gene. The CDR3 sequence: CASREGLSYNEQFF. The CDR3 nucleotides are TGTGCCAGCAGGGAGGGCCTTTCCTACAATGAGCAGTTCTTC.

V usage is TRBV5-4 and J usage is TRBJ2-2; D possibly corresponds to TRBD1 (5 bases). Germline loops: CDR1 SGHNT, CDR2 YYREEE (reference sequence). This CDR3 is built from 12 residues. The V end lost 4 bases, the J end lost 8 bases, and 9 bases lay between the germline ends. Written as DNA, the CDR3 is TGTGCCAGCAGCAAAGGGGTAGGGGAGCTGTTTTTT. Its translation is CASSKGVGELFF.

CDR3: CASSPHGTGNYEQYF. Written as DNA, the CDR3 is TGTGCCAGCAGTCCTCACGGGACAGGTAACTACGAGCAGTACTTC. This rearrangement joins TRBV6-6 to TRBJ2-7; TRBD1 agrees at 8 bases. V shed 5 bases, J shed 3 bases, and the junction held 9 bases outside the gene matches. The CDR3 is 15 amino acids. The V gene's germline CDR1 is MNHNY and CDR2 SVGAGI (reference sequence).

This chain joins TRBV11-2 and TRBJ1-2; D gene unclear. The CDR3 has 14 amino acids. Trimming took 0 bases from V and 8 from J, leaving 13 bases between them. Looked up from germline, CDR1 is SGHAT and CDR2 is FQNNGV. The CDR3 protein is CASSLDRVDWGYTF. Written as DNA, the CDR3 is TGTGCCAGCAGCTTAGATCGGGTAGACTGGGGCTACACCTTC.

This CDR3 reads CASSSDSSGNTIYF. The DNA of the CDR3 is TGTGCCAGTAGCTCCGACAGCTCTGGAAACACCATATATTTT. This chain connects TRBV19 to TRBJ1-3; D might be TRBD1 (5 bases). This CDR3 is built from 14 residues. With 6 bases removed from V and 0 bases from J, the gap between germline ends came to 9 bases. Germline V gene data show CDR1 as LNHDA and CDR2 as SQIVND (reference sequence).

V and J are TRBV6-2 or TRBV6-3 and TRBJ1-5; D not resolved. Trimming took 2 bases from V and 3 from J, leaving 17 bases between them. The CDR3 loop spans 17 amino acids. Germline CDR1 and CDR2: MNHEY and SVGEGT. The CDR3 protein is CASSYGWRASPNQPQHF. DNA of the CDR3: TGTGCCAGCAGTTACGGATGGCGGGCCTCCCCCAATCAGCCCCAGCATTTT.

Only one count was recorded for this clone. The chain combines TRBV12-3 or TRBV12-4 with TRBJ1-3; D uncertain. The CDR3 loop spans 13 amino acids. The V gene lost 5 bases and the J gene lost 0 bases, with 5 bases spanning the gap. The CDR3, as DNA: TGTGCCAGCAGTCCTAACTCTGGAAACACCATATATTTT. Encoded protein: CASSPNSGNTIYF.